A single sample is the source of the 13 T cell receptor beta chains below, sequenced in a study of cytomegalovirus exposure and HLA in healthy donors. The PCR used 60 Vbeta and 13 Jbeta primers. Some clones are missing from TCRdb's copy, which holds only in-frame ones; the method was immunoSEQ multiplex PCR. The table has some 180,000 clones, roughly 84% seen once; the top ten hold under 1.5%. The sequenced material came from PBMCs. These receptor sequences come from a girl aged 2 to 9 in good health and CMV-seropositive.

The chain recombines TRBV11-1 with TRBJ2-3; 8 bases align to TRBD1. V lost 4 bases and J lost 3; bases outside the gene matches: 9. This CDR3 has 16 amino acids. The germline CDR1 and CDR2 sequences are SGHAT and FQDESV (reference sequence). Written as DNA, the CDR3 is TGTGCCAGCAGCTACTCGACAGGGGCCGGGACAGATACGCAGTATTTT. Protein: CASSYSTGAGTDTQYF.

CDR3 region: CASSLYSVQLPSREQYF. CDR3 nucleotide sequence: TGTGCCAGCAGTTTATATAGCGTACAGCTCCCCTCGCGCGAGCAGTACTTC. The rearrangement links TRBV28 to TRBJ2-7; D might be TRBD2 (5 bases). V shed 1 base and J shed 6 bases, with 22 bases lying between them. The CDR3 is 17 residues long. The germline gives CDR1 MDHEN, CDR2 SYDVKM.

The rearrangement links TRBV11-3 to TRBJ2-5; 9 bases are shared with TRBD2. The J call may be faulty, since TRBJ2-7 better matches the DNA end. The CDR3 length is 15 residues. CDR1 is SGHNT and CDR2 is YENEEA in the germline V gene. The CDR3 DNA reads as TGTGCCAGCAGCTCACTGGCTAGCGGGACCTACGAGCAGTACTTC. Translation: CASSSLASGTYEQYF.

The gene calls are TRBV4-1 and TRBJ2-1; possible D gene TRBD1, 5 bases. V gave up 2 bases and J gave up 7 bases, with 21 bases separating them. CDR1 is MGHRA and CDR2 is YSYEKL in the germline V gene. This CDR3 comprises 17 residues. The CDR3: CASSQRLGQLFRNEQFF. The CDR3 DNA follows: TGCGCCAGCAGCCAAAGGTTGGGGCAGTTATTTAGGAATGAGCAGTTCTTC.

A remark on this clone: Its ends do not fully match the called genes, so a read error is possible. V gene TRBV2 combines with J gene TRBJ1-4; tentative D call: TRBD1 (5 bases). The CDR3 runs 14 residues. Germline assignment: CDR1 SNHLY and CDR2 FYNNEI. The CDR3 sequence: CVSRWTTTNEKLFF. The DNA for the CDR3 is TGTGTCAGCCGGTGGACAACAACTAATGAAAAACTGTTTTTT.

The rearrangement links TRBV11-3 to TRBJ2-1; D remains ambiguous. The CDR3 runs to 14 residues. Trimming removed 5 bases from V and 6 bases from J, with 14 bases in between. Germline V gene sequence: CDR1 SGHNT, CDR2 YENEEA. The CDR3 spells CASSRREPSNEQFF. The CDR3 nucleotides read TGTGCCAGCAGCCGAAGAGAACCGAGCAATGAGCAGTTCTTC.

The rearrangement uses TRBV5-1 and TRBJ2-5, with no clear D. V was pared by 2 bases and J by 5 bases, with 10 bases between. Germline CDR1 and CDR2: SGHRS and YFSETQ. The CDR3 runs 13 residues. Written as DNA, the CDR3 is TGCGCCAGCAGCTTTGGCCCATTGGAGACCCAGTACTTC. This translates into CASSFGPLETQYF.

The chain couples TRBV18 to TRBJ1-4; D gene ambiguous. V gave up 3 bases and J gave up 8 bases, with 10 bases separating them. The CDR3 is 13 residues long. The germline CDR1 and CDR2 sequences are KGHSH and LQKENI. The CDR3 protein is CASSPNTVEKLFF. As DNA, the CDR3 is TGTGCCAGCTCACCCAATACGGTAGAAAAACTGTTTTTT.

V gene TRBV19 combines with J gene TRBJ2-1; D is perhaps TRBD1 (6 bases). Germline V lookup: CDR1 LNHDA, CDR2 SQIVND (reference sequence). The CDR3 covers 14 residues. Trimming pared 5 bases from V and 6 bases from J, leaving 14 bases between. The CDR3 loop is CASSEGVLGNEQFF. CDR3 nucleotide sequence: TGTGCCAGTAGTGAGGGGGTCTTGGGCAATGAGCAGTTCTTC.

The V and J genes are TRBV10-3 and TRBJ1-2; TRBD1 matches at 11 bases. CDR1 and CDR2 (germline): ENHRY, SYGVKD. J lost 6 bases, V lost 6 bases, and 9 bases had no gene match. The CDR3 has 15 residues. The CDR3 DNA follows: TGTGCCATCAGAGAAGGGACAGGGGGGTACGATGGCTACACCTTC. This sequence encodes CAIREGTGGYDGYTF.

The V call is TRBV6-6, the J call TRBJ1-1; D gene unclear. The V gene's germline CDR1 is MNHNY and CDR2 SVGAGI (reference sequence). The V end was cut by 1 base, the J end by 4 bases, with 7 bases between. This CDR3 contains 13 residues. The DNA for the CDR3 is TGTGCCAGCAGTTACTACAGCCCCACTGAAGCTTTCTTT. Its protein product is CASSYYSPTEAFF.

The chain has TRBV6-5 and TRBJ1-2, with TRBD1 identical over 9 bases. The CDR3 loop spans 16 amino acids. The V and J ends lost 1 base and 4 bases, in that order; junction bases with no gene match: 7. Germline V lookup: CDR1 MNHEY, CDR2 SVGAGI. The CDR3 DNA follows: TGTGCCAGCAGTTACTTACCGGGACAGGGTAGCTATGGCTACACCTTC. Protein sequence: CASSYLPGQGSYGYTF.

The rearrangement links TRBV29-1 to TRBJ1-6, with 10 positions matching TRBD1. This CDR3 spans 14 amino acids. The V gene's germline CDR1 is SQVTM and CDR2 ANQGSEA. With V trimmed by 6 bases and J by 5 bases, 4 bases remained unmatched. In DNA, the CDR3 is TGCAGCGTGGGGACAGGGGCCGATAATTCACCCCTCCACTTT. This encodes CSVGTGADNSPLHF.